These 2 T cell receptor beta chains came from one sample sequenced in a study of blood T cell repertoires in COVID-19. Some clones are missing from TCRdb's copy, which holds only in-frame ones; the method was immunoSEQ multiplex PCR. The sample contains some 300,000 clones, about nine tenths of which appear only once. Sequenced sample: PBMCs or T cells enriched from blood (not recorded which). Receptor source: a woman aged 25 to 39 who had recovered from COVID-19.

The sample holds one count of this clone. This sequence joins TRBV18 and TRBJ1-4, with unresolved D. Germline CDR1 KGHSH, CDR2 LQKENI. This CDR3 spans 17 amino acids. V was shortened by 3 bases and J by 3 bases, with 17 bases between the two germline ends. The DNA of the CDR3 is TGTGCCAGCTCACCCGTTGCAGGCTCCTTGCCTAATGAAAAACTGTTTTTT. This sequence encodes CASSPVAGSLPNEKLFF.

The chain links TRBV15 to TRBJ1-4; no clear D. The length of the CDR3 is 14 residues. Trimming pared 1 base from V and 4 bases from J, leaving 7 bases between. Germline V lookup: CDR1 LNHNV, CDR2 YYDKDF (reference sequence). In nucleotides, the CDR3 is TGTGCCACCAGCAGAGGGCAGGATAATGAAAAACTGTTTTTT. Protein: CATSRGQDNEKLFF.